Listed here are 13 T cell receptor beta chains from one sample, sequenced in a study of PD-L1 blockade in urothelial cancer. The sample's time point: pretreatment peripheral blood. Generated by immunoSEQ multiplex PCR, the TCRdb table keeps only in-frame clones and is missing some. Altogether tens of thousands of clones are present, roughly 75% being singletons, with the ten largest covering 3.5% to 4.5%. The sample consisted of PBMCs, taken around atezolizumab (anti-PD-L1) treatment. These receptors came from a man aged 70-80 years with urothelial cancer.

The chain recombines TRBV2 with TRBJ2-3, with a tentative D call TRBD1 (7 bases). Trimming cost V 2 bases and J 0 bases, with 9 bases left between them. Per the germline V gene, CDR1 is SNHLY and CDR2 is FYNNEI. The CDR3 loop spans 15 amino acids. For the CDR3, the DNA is TGTGCCAGCAGTGAACAGGGGGGTAGCACAGATACGCAGTATTTT. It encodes CASSEQGGSTDTQYF.

For the CDR3, the DNA is TGTGCCAGCAGCGTAGTTCTGGTGAGGTTCGGCGAGCAGTACTTC. Amino acids: CASSVVLVRFGEQYF. This chain connects TRBV9 to TRBJ2-7; D gene uncertain. The CDR3 has 15 residues. CDR1 is SGDLS, CDR2 YYNGEE, per germline. Trimming cost V 0 bases and J 6 bases, with 16 bases left between them. The variable domain in full, completed from reference TRBV9 and TRBJ2-7, reads DSGVTQTPKHLITATGQRVTLRCSPRSGDLSVYWYQQSLDQGLQFLIQYYNGEERAKGNILERFSAQQFPDLHSELNLSSLELGDSALYFCASSVVLVRFGEQYFGPGTRLTVT.

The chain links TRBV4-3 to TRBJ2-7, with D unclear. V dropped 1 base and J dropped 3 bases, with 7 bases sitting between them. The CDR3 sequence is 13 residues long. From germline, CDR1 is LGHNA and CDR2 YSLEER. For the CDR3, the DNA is TGCGCCAGCAGCCAAGGACCGGGCTACGAGCAGTACTTC. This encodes CASSQGPGYEQYF.

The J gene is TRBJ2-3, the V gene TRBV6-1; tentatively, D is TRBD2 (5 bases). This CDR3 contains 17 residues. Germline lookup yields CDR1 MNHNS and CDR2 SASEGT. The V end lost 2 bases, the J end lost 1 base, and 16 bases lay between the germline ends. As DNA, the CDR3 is TGTGCCAGCAGTGAACGGGTATGGAGGTCGGGCACAGATACGCAGTATTTT. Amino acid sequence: CASSERVWRSGTDTQYF.

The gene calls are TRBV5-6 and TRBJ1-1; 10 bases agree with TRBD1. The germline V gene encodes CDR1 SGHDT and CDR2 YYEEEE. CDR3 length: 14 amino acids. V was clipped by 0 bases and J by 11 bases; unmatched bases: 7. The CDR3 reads CASSLETGGIRAFF. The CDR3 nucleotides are TGTGCCAGCAGCTTGGAGACAGGGGGCATTAGGGCTTTCTTT. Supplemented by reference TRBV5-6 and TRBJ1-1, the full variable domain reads DAGVTQSPTHLIKTRGQQVTLRCSPKSGHDTVSWYQQALGQGPQFIFQYYEEEERQRGNFPDRFSGHQFPNYSSELNVNALLLGDSALYLCASSLETGGIRAFFGQGTRLTVV.

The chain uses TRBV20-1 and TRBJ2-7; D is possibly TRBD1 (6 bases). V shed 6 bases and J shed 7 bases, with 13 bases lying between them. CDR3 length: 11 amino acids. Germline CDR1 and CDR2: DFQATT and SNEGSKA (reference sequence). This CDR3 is CSAKGQLEQYF. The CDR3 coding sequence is TGCAGTGCGAAAGGACAGCTAGAGCAGTACTTC.

As DNA, the CDR3 is TGTGCCAGCTGGACTGGACAGGGCTACGAGCAGTACTTC. It yields the protein CASWTGQGYEQYF. V gene TRBV28 combines with J gene TRBJ2-7; 8 bases align to TRBD1. The CDR3 loop spans 13 amino acids. The V gene end was trimmed by 8 bases and the J gene end by 3 bases; junction bases not matched to a gene: 6. Looked up from germline, CDR1 is MDHEN and CDR2 is SYDVKM.

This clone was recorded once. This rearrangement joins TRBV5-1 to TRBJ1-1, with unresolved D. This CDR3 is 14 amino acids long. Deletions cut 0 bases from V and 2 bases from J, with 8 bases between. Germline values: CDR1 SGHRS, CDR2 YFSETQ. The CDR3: CASSLDSINTEAFF. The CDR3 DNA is TGCGCCAGCAGCTTGGACAGCATAAACACTGAAGCTTTCTTT.

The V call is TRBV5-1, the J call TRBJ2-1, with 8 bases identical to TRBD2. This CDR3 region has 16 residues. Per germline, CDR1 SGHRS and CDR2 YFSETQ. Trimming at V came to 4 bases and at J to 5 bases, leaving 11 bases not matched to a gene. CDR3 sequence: CASSAPRRGVNNEQFF. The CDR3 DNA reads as TGCGCCAGCAGCGCACCCCGGCGGGGGGTCAACAATGAGCAGTTCTTC. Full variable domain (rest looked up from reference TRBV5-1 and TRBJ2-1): KAGVTQTPRYLIKTRGQQVTLSCSPISGHRSVSWYQQTPGQGLQFLFEYFSETQRNKGNFPGRFSGRQFSNSRSEMNVSTLELGDSALYLCASSAPRRGVNNEQFFGPGTRLTVL.

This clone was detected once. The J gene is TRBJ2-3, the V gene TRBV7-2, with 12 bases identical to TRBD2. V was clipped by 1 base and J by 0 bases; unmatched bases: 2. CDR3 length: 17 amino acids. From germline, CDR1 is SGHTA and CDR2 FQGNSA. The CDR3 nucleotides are TGTGCCAGCAGCTTAGGGGGGACTAGCGGGAGCACAGATACGCAGTATTTT. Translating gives CASSLGGTSGSTDTQYF.

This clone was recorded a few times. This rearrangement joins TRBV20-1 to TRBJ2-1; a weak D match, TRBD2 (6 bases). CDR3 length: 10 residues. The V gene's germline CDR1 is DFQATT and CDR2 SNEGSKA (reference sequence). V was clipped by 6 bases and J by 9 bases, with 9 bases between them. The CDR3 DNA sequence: TGCAGTGCCCAGCGGGTTGAGCAGTTCTTC. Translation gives CSAQRVEQFF.

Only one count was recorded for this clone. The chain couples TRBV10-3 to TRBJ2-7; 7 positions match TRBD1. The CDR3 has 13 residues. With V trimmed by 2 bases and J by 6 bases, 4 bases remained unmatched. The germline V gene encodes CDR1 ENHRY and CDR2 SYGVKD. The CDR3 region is CAISEDRDFEQYF. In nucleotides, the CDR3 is TGTGCCATCAGTGAGGACAGGGATTTCGAGCAGTACTTC.

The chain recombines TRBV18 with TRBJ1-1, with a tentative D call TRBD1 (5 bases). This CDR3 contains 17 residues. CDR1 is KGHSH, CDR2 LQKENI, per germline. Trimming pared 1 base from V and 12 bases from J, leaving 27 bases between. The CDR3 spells CASSPLRQTEQNSWSFF. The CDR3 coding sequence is TGTGCCAGCTCACCACTAAGACAGACAGAGCAGAACAGTTGGTCTTTCTTT.